This TCR beta chain emerged from a study of response to subunit inactivated influenza vaccine. In TCRdb, the RT-PCR reads were re-called with MiXCR into one record per CDR3 protein. The sample has about 300,000 distinct CDR3 sequences; roughly 22% are singletons. CDR3 length equals 12 residues. V was trimmed by 6 bases and J by 5 bases, leaving 10 bases between them. The clonotype comes from a man in his fifties or sixties who received an inactivated influenza vaccine. V is TRBV12-3 or TRBV12-4 and J is TRBJ1-2; the D gene is possibly TRBD1 (6 bases). Here the sequenced sample was PBMCs from blood, taken approximately 20 months after vaccination. CDR3 sequence: CASSHQGYGYTF. In DNA form, the CDR3 reads TGTGCCAGCAGCCACCAGGGGTATGGCTACACCTTC.